This entry lists 31 T cell receptor beta chains sequenced from one sample in a study of preoperative IRX-2 immunotherapy in early breast cancer. Assay: immunoSEQ multiplex PCR; the TCRdb copy retains only in-frame clones and omits some. The sample lists some 59,000 clones, approximately 93% seen once, with 1.5% to 2% in the top ten. Noted treatment: preoperative locoregional IRX-2 cytokine immunotherapy. This material was obtained from a patient treated with IRX-2 immunotherapy. The source is a human donor with breast cancer.

The chain links TRBV11-3 to TRBJ2-7, with D uncertain. This CDR3 has 12 amino acids. The germline CDR1 and CDR2 sequences are SGHNT and YENEEA. Trimming shortened V by 0 bases and J by 5 bases, and 5 bases separated the two germline ends. The CDR3: CASSLDRNEQYF. The DNA of the CDR3 is TGTGCCAGCAGCTTAGATCGTAACGAGCAGTACTTC.

This clone was observed once. The chain links TRBV7-2 to TRBJ1-5; the match to TRBD1 covers 11 bases. Losses at the gene ends were 3 bases for V and 4 bases for J; bases not matched to a gene: 2. The length of the CDR3 is 15 residues. The germline V gene encodes CDR1 SGHTA and CDR2 FQGNSA. CDR3 DNA sequence: TGTGCCAGCAGCTTTGGGACAGGGGGGAATCAGCCCCAGCATTTT. This sequence encodes CASSFGTGGNQPQHF.

This sequence joins TRBV30 and TRBJ1-4, with 8 bases aligning to TRBD1. CDR1 GTSNPN and CDR2 SVGIG come from the germline V gene (reference sequence). This CDR3 comprises 11 residues. Written as DNA, the CDR3 is TGTGCTATGGACAGGGCCGGGGAACTGTTTTTT. It codes for CAMDRAGELFF.

The chain joins TRBV6-6 to TRBJ1-2; tentatively, D is TRBD1 (5 bases). V was pared by 8 bases and J by 1 base, with 11 bases between. CDR1 is MNHNY and CDR2 is SVGAGI in the germline V gene (reference sequence). The CDR3 sequence is 13 residues long. The CDR3 bases are TGTGCCAGCTGCCAGGGCGTTAACTATGGCTACACCTTC. Protein sequence: CASCQGVNYGYTF.

This rearrangement joins TRBV27 to TRBJ2-5; D is undetermined. Trimming stripped 2 bases from V and 5 bases from J, with 12 bases between. The germline gives CDR1 MNHEY, CDR2 SMNVEV (reference sequence). This CDR3 is 14 amino acids long. The DNA of the CDR3 is TGTGCCAGCAGTTTAATCTCCGAGACCGAGACCCAGTACTTC. Its protein is CASSLISETETQYF.

V and J are TRBV6-5 and TRBJ2-1, with D possibly matching TRBD2 (7 bases). Deletions cut 7 bases from V and 3 bases from J, with 13 bases between. CDR3 length: 14 amino acids. CDR1 MNHEY and CDR2 SVGAGI come from the germline V gene. CDR3: CASTAGAYYNEQFF. CDR3 nucleotide sequence: TGTGCCAGCACGGCGGGGGCCTACTACAATGAGCAGTTCTTC.

The rearrangement uses TRBV6-5 and TRBJ2-7; 9 bases fit TRBD1. There are 15 residues in the CDR3. Germline V gene lookup returns CDR1 MNHEY and CDR2 SVGAGI. The ends lost 0 bases at V and 0 bases at J; junction bases unmatched: 0. CDR3 nucleotide sequence: TGTGCCAGCAGTTACTCGGACAGGGGCTCCTACGAGCAGTACTTC. It specifies CASSYSDRGSYEQYF.

This clone was seen only once. The chain uses TRBV18 and TRBJ1-2; the match to TRBD1 covers 8 bases. Per the germline V gene, CDR1 is KGHSH and CDR2 is LQKENI. Germline trimming cut 4 bases from V and 4 bases from J; bases unmatched to any gene: 8. The CDR3 covers 15 residues. The CDR3 region is CASSLGQGGGYGYTF. The CDR3 DNA is TGTGCCAGCTCACTCGGACAGGGAGGAGGCTATGGCTACACCTTC.

The chain has TRBV7-8 and TRBJ1-3; TRBD1 aligns across 11 bases. The CDR3 sequence is 18 residues long. Trimming took 5 bases from V and 0 from J; bases not matched to a gene: 9. Germline loops: CDR1 SGHVS, CDR2 FQNEAQ. The CDR3 is CASSPDRGPKFSGNTIYF. In nucleotides, the CDR3 is TGTGCCAGCAGCCCGGACAGGGGGCCCAAGTTCTCTGGAAACACCATATATTTT.

This chain uses TRBV7-3 with TRBJ2-1; TRBD2 might be the D (6 bases). V was shortened by 5 bases and J by 7 bases, with 9 bases between the two germline ends. There are 12 residues in the CDR3. Germline values: CDR1 SGHTA, CDR2 FQGTGA. CDR3 residues: CASSGGGNEQFF. CDR3 nucleotides: TGTGCCAGCAGCGGTGGGGGGAATGAGCAGTTCTTC.

This clone was seen only once. V gene TRBV5-1 combines with J gene TRBJ2-3; 7 bases line up with TRBD2. The CDR3 covers 19 residues. Trimming at V came to 3 bases and at J to 1 base, leaving 17 bases not matched to a gene. Germline CDR1 is SGHRS and CDR2 is YFSETQ. Here the CDR3 reads CASSSNPSRGRAGTDTQYF. The CDR3 nucleotides read TGCGCCAGCAGCTCGAACCCGTCCAGAGGGAGGGCCGGCACAGATACGCAGTATTTT.

CDR3 bases: TGTGCCAGCAATTTGGGACTAGGGGGCACTGAAGCTTTCTTT. Amino acids: CASNLGLGGTEAFF. The V and J genes are TRBV6-6 and TRBJ1-1; TRBD1 is a possible D gene (6 bases). Deletions cut 7 bases from V and 4 bases from J, with 16 bases between. This CDR3 region has 14 residues. Germline values: CDR1 MNHNY, CDR2 SVGAGI (reference sequence).

The J gene is TRBJ2-1, the V gene TRBV4-3; TRBD1 might be the D (6 bases). The CDR3 contains 15 residues. The germline gives CDR1 LGHNA, CDR2 YSLEER. V was cut by 3 bases and J by 3 bases, with 12 bases left in between. The chain's CDR3 is CASSQSGQHYNEQFF. The CDR3, as DNA: TGCGCCAGCAGCCAGTCGGGACAACACTACAATGAGCAGTTCTTC.

The V call is TRBV9, the J call TRBJ1-4, with D maybe TRBD1 (6 bases). Trimming cost V 5 bases and J 6 bases, with 14 bases left between them. Germline CDR1 SGDLS, CDR2 YYNGEE. CDR3 length equals 14 residues. CDR3 sequence: CASSVDSGYEKLFF. Written as DNA, the CDR3 is TGTGCCAGCAGTGTGGACAGCGGATATGAAAAACTGTTTTTT.

The J gene is TRBJ2-3, the V gene TRBV6-5, with D tentatively TRBD2 (5 bases). Germline V CDR1 and CDR2: MNHEY, SVGAGI. The CDR3 is 13 amino acids. V was trimmed by 6 bases and J by 9 bases, leaving 16 bases between them. The DNA of the CDR3 is TGTGCCAGCAGCACCCGGCCCAGCGGCACGCAGTATTTT. Its protein is CASSTRPSGTQYF.

This sequence joins TRBV4-2 and TRBJ1-4, with 7 bases fitting TRBD1. The V and J ends lost 4 bases and 8 bases, in that order; junction bases with no gene match: 7. The CDR3 runs to 14 residues. CDR1 and CDR2 (germline): LGHNA, YNFKEQ. The CDR3 DNA follows: TGTGCCAGCAGCCGATCCGGGACAGCAGAAAAACTGTTTTTT. Protein product: CASSRSGTAEKLFF.

This clone is a singleton in its sample. The rearrangement joins TRBV7-2 to TRBJ2-7; 13 bases align to TRBD2. Germline trimming cut 5 bases from V and 9 bases from J; bases unmatched to any gene: 22. Looked up from germline, CDR1 is SGHTA and CDR2 is FQGNSA. This CDR3 is 19 amino acids long. CDR3 sequence (DNA): TGTGCCAGCAGCCCCAATCTCGGACTAGCGGGGGCTGATGGGTCGGGGCAGTACTTC. This codes for CASSPNLGLAGADGSGQYF.

The chain joins TRBV5-1 to TRBJ2-5, with D possibly being TRBD2 (5 bases). The V end was cut by 4 bases, the J end by 2 bases, with 12 bases between. The CDR3 runs 14 residues. Germline CDR1 is SGHRS and CDR2 is YFSETQ. The CDR3 region has the DNA TGCGCCAGCAGCACCGACGGGAATCAAGAGACCCAGTACTTC. This gives the protein CASSTDGNQETQYF.

The rearrangement joins TRBV12-5 to TRBJ1-5, with unresolved D. The V end lost 6 bases, the J end lost 3 bases, and 12 bases lay between the germline ends. Germline V gene lookup returns CDR1 LGHNT and CDR2 FRNRAP. The CDR3 totals 14 residues. Here the CDR3 DNA reads TGTGCTAGTGGCCAACAGAGAGCCAATCAGCCCCAGCATTTT. It encodes CASGQQRANQPQHF.

This clone was recorded only once. The V gene is TRBV30, the J gene TRBJ2-7; D call uncertain. The germline gives CDR1 GTSNPN, CDR2 SVGIG (reference sequence). Trimming stripped 2 bases from V and 3 bases from J, with 5 bases between. The CDR3 extends over 11 amino acids. The CDR3 reads CAWSLGYEQYF. The CDR3 DNA reads TGTGCCTGGAGTCTCGGCTACGAGCAGTACTTC.

This chain connects TRBV6-1 to TRBJ2-2; D unclear. There are 11 residues in the CDR3. V dropped 6 bases and J dropped 10 bases, with 9 bases sitting between them. CDR1 is MNHNS and CDR2 is SASEGT in the germline V gene. The CDR3 nucleotides read TGTGCCAGCAGCCCGTTCGAGGAGCTGTTTTTT. Translation gives CASSPFEELFF.

This chain uses TRBV5-1 with TRBJ1-3; D is undetermined. V was trimmed by 0 bases and J by 3 bases, leaving 13 bases between them. The CDR3 has 16 residues. CDR1 and CDR2 (germline): SGHRS, YFSETQ. The CDR3 spells CASSLVPAGFGNTIYF. CDR3 bases: TGCGCCAGCAGCTTGGTTCCCGCCGGATTTGGAAACACCATATATTTT.

The CDR3 region is CASSQWGGYTF. In DNA form, the CDR3 reads TGTGCCAGCAGCCAGTGGGGTGGCTACACCTTC. The chain uses TRBV4-2 and TRBJ1-2; D uncertain. The CDR3 extends over 11 amino acids. Trimming removed 3 bases at V and 7 bases at J, with 6 bases between. CDR1 and CDR2 from the germline V gene are LGHNA and YNFKEQ.

This chain connects TRBV27 to TRBJ2-5; D remains unclear. Germline CDR1 and CDR2: MNHEY and SMNVEV (reference sequence). The CDR3 is 17 residues long. V shed 4 bases and J shed 1 base, with 19 bases lying between them. The CDR3 sequence: CASSSIPSSASQETQYF. The CDR3 coding sequence is TGTGCCAGCAGTTCGATCCCAAGTTCAGCGTCCCAAGAGACCCAGTACTTC.

The chain uses TRBV5-1 and TRBJ1-4; a possible D gene is TRBD1 (5 bases). Per germline, CDR1 SGHRS and CDR2 YFSETQ. V lost 0 bases to trimming and J lost 2 bases, with 11 bases between them. The CDR3 runs to 16 residues. In nucleotides, the CDR3 is TGCGCCAGCAGCTTGGGGCAGGGTCTGACTAATGAAAAACTGTTTTTT. Amino acid sequence: CASSLGQGLTNEKLFF.

This sequence joins TRBV27 and TRBJ2-3; 9 bases are shared with TRBD2. CDR1 is MNHEY, CDR2 SMNVEV, per germline (reference sequence). The CDR3 is 14 amino acids. J was trimmed by 4 bases and V by 6 bases; bases with no gene match: 5. The CDR3 DNA sequence: TGTGCCAGCAGCCCTAGCGGGATCGCAGATACGCAGTATTTT. This sequence encodes CASSPSGIADTQYF.

There are a few counts of this clone. The chain uses TRBV7-2 and TRBJ2-5; 10 bases are a match to TRBD2. V was clipped by 5 bases and J by 7 bases; unmatched bases: 10. Germline V gene lookup returns CDR1 SGHTA and CDR2 FQGNSA. The CDR3 sequence is 15 residues long. CDR3 DNA: TGTGCCAGCAGCCCCGGGGTAGCGGGAGGTTGGACCCAGTACTTC. This encodes CASSPGVAGGWTQYF.

The genes are TRBV28 and TRBJ2-5; TRBD1 agrees at 9 bases. The assigned J gene may be wrong: the sequence end matches TRBJ2-7 better. The CDR3 has 15 residues. The germline V gene encodes CDR1 MDHEN and CDR2 SYDVKM. In DNA form, the CDR3 reads TGTGCCAGCAGACGAGGGACAGGGTTTACCTACGAGCAGTACTTC. Amino acid sequence: CASRRGTGFTYEQYF.

The chain has TRBV7-2 and TRBJ1-3; D is possibly TRBD1 (6 bases). There are 15 residues in the CDR3. With 2 bases removed from V and 3 bases from J, the gap between germline ends came to 11 bases. Per the germline V gene, CDR1 is SGHTA and CDR2 is FQGNSA. The DNA for the CDR3 is TGTGCCAGCAGCTTATGGGGGGCGCGTGGAAACACCATATATTTT. This gives the protein CASSLWGARGNTIYF.

J is TRBJ2-3 and V is TRBV18; 8 positions match TRBD2. The trim removed 3 bases at V and 3 bases at J, leaving 8 bases unmatched. The germline CDR1 and CDR2 sequences are KGHSH and LQKENI. CDR3 length equals 16 residues. In nucleotides, the CDR3 is TGTGCCAGCTCACCCTTCCCAGCGGGAGCGACAGATACGCAGTATTTT. This gives the protein CASSPFPAGATDTQYF.

The gene calls are TRBV7-2 and TRBJ2-5, with a weak D call TRBD1 (7 bases). Germline CDR1 is SGHTA and CDR2 is FQGNSA. Trimming left V 10 bases short and J 5 bases short, with 17 bases between. The CDR3 runs 13 residues. CDR3 sequence (DNA): TGTGCCACCTCATACGGGGGACAGGAGACCCAGTACTTC. Translation: CATSYGGQETQYF.